This is a list of T cell receptor beta chains from one sample in a study of blood T cell repertoires in COVID-19. This table comes from immunoSEQ multiplex PCR, and its TCRdb copy is limited to in-frame clones, with some not included. The repertoire holds about 260,000 clones, with around 90% as singletons. The sequencing input was peripheral blood. These TCRs come from a woman aged 55-70 years with COVID-19, enrolled during active disease. Each CDR3 is given with its conserved first and last residue. A D gene is named only where the DNA matches it firmly. The size entry is marked missing in some rows and otherwise reads once, few, many or a size class.

>TRBJ2-7|TRBD2|NA|TRBV3-1/TRBV3-2|15
CASSHKWGTSYEQYF
TGTGCCAGCAGCCACAAATGGGGGACTAGCTACGAGCAGTACTTC
>TRBJ1-1|NA|NA|TRBV6-5|15
CASTNDRGMNTEAFF
TGTGCCAGCACCAACGACAGAGGAATGAACACTGAAGCTTTCTTT
>TRBJ1-4|NA|NA|TRBV4-1|13
CASSQDGGDRLFF
TGCGCCAGCAGCCAAGATGGCGGGGATAGACTGTTTTTT
>TRBJ1-5|NA|NA|TRBV7-9|14
CASSLGGNNQPQHF
TGTGCCAGCAGCTTAGGAGGGAACAATCAGCCCCAGCATTTT
>TRBJ1-1|TRBD1|NA|TRBV29-1|14
CSVDPGQGNTEAFF
TGCAGCGTAGATCCGGGACAGGGTAACACTGAAGCTTTCTTT
>TRBJ2-3|NA|once|TRBV11-2|18
CASSYSRELEINTDTQYF
TGTGCCAGCAGCTACTCGAGGGAACTAGAGATAAACACAGATACGCAGTATTTT
>TRBJ1-3|TRBD1|NA|TRBV3-1/TRBV3-2|15
CASSQTGGGGNTIYF
TGTGCCAGCAGCCAAACAGGGGGCGGTGGAAACACCATATATTTT
>TRBJ1-6|NA|NA|TRBV28|12
CATQNYNSPLHF
TGTGCCACCCAGAACTATAATTCACCCCTCCACTTT
>TRBJ2-2|TRBD1|NA|TRBV7-8|16
CASSSHWTGETGELFF
TGTGCCAGCAGCTCCCACTGGACAGGGGAGACCGGGGAGCTGTTTTTT
>TRBJ2-3|TRBD2|few|TRBV27|18
CASSSLRLAGGSTDTQYF
TGTGCCAGCAGTTCCCTTCGACTAGCGGGAGGGAGCACAGATACGCAGTATTTT
>TRBJ1-3|TRBD1|NA|TRBV4-2|16
CASSREGQGTGNTIYF
TGTGCCAGCAGCAGGGAGGGACAGGGGACTGGAAACACCATATATTTT
>TRBJ1-5|NA|NA|TRBV18|14
CASSPGAREQPQHF
TGTGCCAGCTCACCTGGGGCCAGGGAACAGCCCCAGCATTTT
>TRBJ1-2|TRBD1|NA|TRBV30|16
CAWSGDRAGNNYGYTF
TGTGCCTGGAGTGGGGACAGGGCGGGTAATAACTATGGCTACACCTTC
>TRBJ2-3|NA|NA|TRBV6-2/TRBV6-3|14
CASSYVLASDTQYF
TGTGCCAGCAGTTACGTGCTAGCCTCGGATACGCAGTATTTT
>TRBJ2-3|NA|NA|TRBV29-1|11
CSVGEKDTQYF
TGCAGCGTTGGCGAGAAAGATACGCAGTATTTT
>TRBJ1-3|NA|NA|TRBV7-9|14
CASRQNPAGNTIYF
TGTGCCAGTCGACAGAACCCAGCTGGAAACACCATATATTTT
>TRBJ1-1|NA|NA|TRBV7-8|19
CASSLGGGSRTRRTEEAFF
TGTGCCAGCAGCTTAGGCGGAGGCAGTCGGACTCGGCGCACTGAGGAAGCTTTCTTT
>TRBJ2-1|TRBD1|NA|TRBV6-4|15
CASSRRDRGSTEQFF
TGTGCCAGCAGTCGAAGGGACAGGGGCTCCACTGAGCAGTTCTTC
>TRBJ2-1|TRBD2|NA|TRBV24-1|18
CATSDPTRREGSYNEQFF
TGTGCCACCAGTGATCCGACCCGGCGGGAGGGCTCCTACAATGAGCAGTTCTTC
>TRBJ1-2|NA|NA|TRBV9|14
CASSPGQTNYGYTF
TGTGCCAGCAGCCCCGGACAGACTAACTATGGCTACACCTTC
>TRBJ1-1|NA|NA|TRBV24-1|13
CATSPGGVSEAFF
TGTGCCACCAGTCCGGGGGGGGTATCGGAAGCTTTCTTT
>TRBJ1-1|TRBD1|NA|TRBV12-3/TRBV12-4|13
CASTITGGTEAFF
TGTGCCAGCACCATCACAGGGGGAACTGAAGCTTTCTTT
>TRBJ2-7|TRBD2|NA|TRBV9|15
CASSVSAGAPYEQYF
TGTGCCAGCAGCGTTTCAGCGGGAGCCCCCTACGAGCAGTACTTC
>TRBJ1-4|NA|NA|TRBV5-1|17
CASSLGIMSGGNEKLFF
TGCGCCAGCAGCTTGGGAATTATGTCCGGGGGTAATGAAAAACTGTTTTTT
>TRBJ1-1|TRBD1|NA|TRBV18|16
CASSPAMDRLNTEAFF
TGTGCCAGCTCACCAGCAATGGACAGGCTGAACACTGAAGCTTTCTTT
>TRBJ2-7|NA|NA|TRBV6-6|14
CASSSTVAAYEQYF
TGTGCCAGCAGCTCCACGGTAGCGGCCTACGAGCAGTACTTC
>TRBJ1-2|TRBD1|NA|TRBV29-1|16
CSVDGTGTRTSYGYTF
TGCAGCGTGGACGGGACAGGGACTAGGACTAGCTATGGCTACACCTTC
>TRBJ1-2|NA|NA|TRBV3-1/TRBV3-2|14
CASSSRGPEGGYTF
TGTGCCAGCAGTTCAAGGGGACCGGAGGGGGGCTACACCTTC
>TRBJ2-2|NA|NA|TRBV7-2|13
CASSSRLPGELFF
TGTGCCAGCAGCTCCCGACTGCCCGGGGAGCTGTTTTTT
>TRBJ2-1|TRBD2|NA|TRBV29-1|15
CSVDGGSSGNNEQFF
TGCAGCGTTGACGGGGGGTCTAGCGGGAACAATGAGCAGTTCTTC
>TRBJ1-5|NA|NA|TRBV19|13
CASTSQGYQPQHF
TGTGCCAGTACGTCTCAGGGGTATCAGCCCCAGCATTTT
>TRBJ2-7|NA|NA|TRBV30|13
CAWGEAVSYEQYF
TGTGCCTGGGGTGAGGCCGTTTCCTACGAGCAGTACTTC
>TRBJ1-1|TRBD1|NA|TRBV29-1|14
CSVYRGRMNTEAFF
TGCAGCGTCTACAGGGGGCGCATGAACACTGAAGCTTTCTTT
>TRBJ1-5|NA|NA|TRBV6-2/TRBV6-3|14
CASSPRGRNQPQHF
TGTGCCAGCAGCCCCAGGGGCAGAAATCAGCCCCAGCATTTT
>TRBJ2-1|TRBD1|NA|TRBV9|15
CASSVFGTGVNEQFF
TGTGCCAGCAGCGTATTCGGGACAGGGGTCAATGAGCAGTTCTTC
>TRBJ2-5|NA|NA|TRBV30|14
CAWSANMVGETQYF
TGTGCCTGGAGTGCAAACATGGTCGGGGAGACCCAGTACTTC
>TRBJ2-7|TRBD1|NA|TRBV29-1|15
CSVQRGGTGLDEQYF
TGCAGCGTGCAAAGAGGCGGGACAGGGCTCGACGAGCAGTACTTC
>TRBJ2-3|NA|NA|TRBV29-1|12
CSGTGFTDTQYF
TGCAGCGGTACAGGGTTCACAGATACGCAGTATTTT
>TRBJ1-5|NA|NA|TRBV30|13
CAWSSGNNQPQHF
TGTGCCTGGAGCTCCGGGAACAATCAGCCCCAGCATTTT
>TRBJ2-1|TRBD2|once|TRBV11-3|16
CASSLGVLAGGNEQFF
TGTGCCAGCAGCTTAGGGGTCCTAGCGGGAGGCAATGAGCAGTTCTTC
>TRBJ2-2|TRBD1|NA|TRBV6-4|17
CASSDEGRTGVTGELFF
TGTGCCAGCAGTGACGAGGGCCGGACAGGGGTGACCGGGGAGCTGTTTTTT
>TRBJ2-7|TRBD1|NA|TRBV10-3|13
CATLRDRGYEQYF
TGTGCCACGCTTCGGGACAGAGGCTACGAGCAGTACTTC
>TRBJ2-3|NA|NA|TRBV5-4|15
CASSLDQLSTDTQYF
TGTGCCAGCAGCTTGGACCAACTTAGCACAGATACGCAGTATTTT
>TRBJ1-1|TRBD1|NA|TRBV28|15
CASSFPRGESTEAFF
TGTGCCAGCAGTTTCCCCAGGGGGGAAAGCACTGAAGCTTTCTTT
>TRBJ2-1|NA|NA|TRBV28|14
CASSLIAAYNEQFF
TGTGCCAGCAGTTTAATAGCGGCCTACAATGAGCAGTTCTTC
>TRBJ2-1|TRBD1|NA|TRBV19|15
CASSQGQELYNEQFF
TGTGCCAGTAGCCAGGGACAGGAATTGTACAATGAGCAGTTCTTC
>TRBJ2-3|NA|NA|TRBV7-3|13
CASSLVSADTQYF
TGTGCCAGCAGCTTAGTTAGCGCGGATACGCAGTATTTT
>TRBJ2-1|TRBD2|NA|TRBV5-1|15
CASSLDGGGPVEQFF
TGCGCCAGCAGCTTGGATGGGGGAGGGCCCGTTGAGCAGTTCTTC
>TRBJ2-7|TRBD1|NA|TRBV28|14
CASRHFRDRGEQYF
TGTGCCAGCAGACATTTTCGGGACAGGGGCGAGCAGTACTTC
>TRBJ2-7|NA|once|TRBV7-2|14
CASSLTSWRSEQYF
TGTGCCAGCAGCTTAACTAGCTGGCGGAGTGAGCAGTACTTC
>TRBJ2-2|NA|few|TRBV28|15
CASSPRTPNTGELFF
TGTGCCAGCAGCCCCCGGACTCCGAACACCGGGGAGCTGTTTTTT
>TRBJ1-2|TRBD1|once|TRBV4-3|13
CASSQSQGYGYTF
TGCGCCAGCAGCCAATCACAGGGGTATGGCTACACCTTC
>TRBJ1-5|NA|NA|TRBV10-2|16
CASGVPIGGAYQPQHF
TGCGCCAGCGGAGTACCGATCGGGGGGGCCTATCAGCCCCAGCATTTT
>TRBJ2-5|NA|NA|TRBV6-5|16
CASSFEGAKYQETQYF
TGTGCCAGCAGTTTTGAGGGTGCGAAGTACCAAGAGACCCAGTACTTC
>TRBJ1-6|NA|NA|TRBV28|15
CASSPFTTYNSPLHF
TGTGCCAGCAGTCCCTTCACAACCTATAATTCACCCCTCCACTTT
>TRBJ2-5|NA|NA|TRBV28|13
CASRLTLRETQYF
TGTGCCAGCAGACTTACCCTCCGTGAGACCCAGTACTTC
>TRBJ1-5|TRBD1|NA|TRBV19|15
CASSMDRGRNQPQHF
TGTGCCAGTAGTATGGACAGGGGTAGAAATCAGCCCCAGCATTTT